Presented here are 26 T cell receptor beta chains from one specimen sequenced in a study of cytomegalovirus exposure and HLA in healthy donors. With 60 Vbeta and 13 Jbeta primers, the PCR was carried out. The protocol was immunoSEQ multiplex PCR, while the TCRdb copy is restricted to in-frame clones and leaves out a portion. The repertoire holds 150,000 to 200,000 clones, with roughly 73% as singletons. The sequencing sample was made of PBMCs. The receptors derive from a woman aged 35 to 49 in good health and CMV-seropositive.

The V gene is TRBV15, the J gene TRBJ2-4, with TRBD1 as a possible D gene (5 bases). This CDR3 has 14 amino acids. The germline CDR1 and CDR2 sequences are LNHNV and YYDKDF (reference sequence). The V end was cut by 5 bases, the J end by 5 bases, with 13 bases between. CDR3 sequence reads: CATSSGITENIQYF. DNA for the CDR3: TGTGCCACCAGCTCAGGGATCACGGAAAACATTCAGTACTTC.

This rearrangement joins TRBV27 to TRBJ2-1, with 12 bases matching TRBD2. The CDR3 loop spans 20 amino acids. J was trimmed by 0 bases and V by 4 bases; bases with no gene match: 13. CDR1 is MNHEY and CDR2 is SMNVEV in the germline V gene (reference sequence). The DNA for the CDR3 is TGTGCCAGCAGTTCCGTGGGACTAGCGGGCGACGCGAGCTCCTACAATGAGCAGTTCTTC. It is translated as CASSSVGLAGDASSYNEQFF.

The V call is TRBV6-5, the J call TRBJ1-2; 10 bases are a match to TRBD1. J was trimmed by 3 bases and V by 7 bases; bases with no gene match: 5. This CDR3 comprises 14 residues. The germline CDR1 and CDR2 sequences are MNHEY and SVGAGI. The CDR3 sequence: CASMLTGGHYGYTF. The CDR3, as DNA: TGTGCCAGCATGCTGACAGGGGGCCACTATGGCTACACCTTC.

The J gene is TRBJ1-3, the V gene TRBV30; D unclear. This CDR3 is 14 amino acids long. Trimming left V 5 bases short and J 0 bases short, with 11 bases between. Germline V gene lookup returns CDR1 GTSNPN and CDR2 SVGIG (reference sequence). CDR3 sequence (DNA): TGTGCCTGGGTGGACTCAAGCTCTGGAAACACCATATATTTT. It yields the protein CAWVDSSSGNTIYF.

The chain carries TRBV7-3 and TRBJ2-7; 8 nucleotides match TRBD1. The CDR3 consists of 16 residues. V was pared by 0 bases and J by 1 base, with 5 bases of the junction left unmatched. Per the germline V gene, CDR1 is SGHTA and CDR2 is FQGTGA. The CDR3 region has the DNA TGTGCCAGCAGCTTAACTCGACAGGGGCCATCCTACGAGCAGTACTTC. This sequence encodes CASSLTRQGPSYEQYF.

V is TRBV12-2 and J is TRBJ2-7; the D call TRBD2 from the table was never checked on the DNA. TRBV12-2 is classified as a pseudogene. This CDR3 comprises 15 residues. CDR3 nucleotide sequence: TGTGCAAGTCGCTTAGTAGGACTAGGGCGGTACGAGCAGTACTTC. Translated: CASRLVGLGRYEQYF.

The V call is TRBV6-5, the J call TRBJ2-2, with a weak D call TRBD1 (7 bases). CDR3 size: 14 residues. Trimming removed 7 bases from V and 7 bases from J, with 16 bases in between. CDR1 and CDR2 (germline): MNHEY, SVGAGI. The CDR3 loop is CASTKTGRGGELFF. CDR3 sequence (DNA): TGTGCCAGCACTAAGACAGGGCGGGGCGGGGAGCTGTTTTTT.

The chain combines TRBV10-2 with TRBJ2-7; TRBD1 is a possible D gene (5 bases). The CDR3 contains 13 residues. Looked up from germline, CDR1 is WSHSY and CDR2 is SAAADI. The ends were cut back, 2 bases at V and 9 bases at J, with 14 bases in the middle. The CDR3 sequence is CASSEMEIGAQYF. The DNA for the CDR3 is TGCGCCAGCAGTGAGATGGAAATAGGGGCGCAGTACTTC.

The V and J genes are TRBV7-2 and TRBJ2-1; 9 bases agree with TRBD2. V shed 4 bases and J 6 bases; nucleotides not matched to a gene: 13. Germline V gene sequence: CDR1 SGHTA, CDR2 FQGNSA. This CDR3 is built from 17 residues. CDR3: CASSSVGASGKSNEQFF. The DNA of the CDR3 is TGTGCCAGCAGCTCGGTAGGTGCTAGCGGGAAATCCAATGAGCAGTTCTTC.

The CDR3 is CASTGGNQAVAKNIQYF. In nucleotides, the CDR3 is TGTGCCAGTACGGGCGGGAACCAAGCTGTAGCCAAAAACATTCAGTACTTC. The J gene is TRBJ2-4, the V gene TRBV19, with D maybe TRBD2 (6 bases). The CDR3 length is 17 residues. Trimming shortened V by 7 bases and J by 0 bases, and 19 bases separated the two germline ends. Per germline, CDR1 LNHDA and CDR2 SQIVND (reference sequence).

This rearrangement joins TRBV10-3 to TRBJ2-5; 11 bases align to TRBD2. TRBJ2-7 explains the end of the DNA better; the J call may be wrong. Germline CDR1 ENHRY, CDR2 SYGVKD. The CDR3 spans 16 residues. CDR3 residues: CAAQTTSGKGINEQYF. The DNA for the CDR3 is TGTGCCGCCCAGACGACTAGCGGGAAAGGAATAAACGAGCAGTACTTC.

There are a few counts of this clone. The chain carries TRBV30 and TRBJ2-2, with TRBD1 as a possible D gene (6 bases). This CDR3 region has 13 residues. The germline V gene has CDR1 GTSNPN and CDR2 SVGIG (reference sequence). The V end was cut by 5 bases, the J end by 4 bases, with 11 bases between. CDR3 amino acids: CAWDRGGTGELFF. The CDR3 DNA follows: TGTGCCTGGGACCGAGGGGGCACCGGGGAGCTGTTTTTT.

The chain uses TRBV29-1 and TRBJ1-2; 9 positions match TRBD1. The CDR3 has 15 residues. The ends lost 4 bases at V and 3 bases at J; junction bases unmatched: 9. The germline gives CDR1 SQVTM, CDR2 ANQGSEA. The CDR3 reads CSVADRGRFYYGYTF. In nucleotides, the CDR3 is TGCAGCGTTGCGGACAGGGGTCGGTTCTACTATGGCTACACCTTC. Looking up the rest from reference TRBV29-1 and TRBJ1-2 gives the full variable domain: SAVISQKPSRDICQRGTSLTIQCQVDSQVTMMFWYRQQPGQSLTLIATANQGSEATYESGFVIDKFPISRPNLTFSTLTVSNMSPEDSSIYLCSVADRGRFYYGYTFGSGTRLTVV.

The chain couples TRBV6-1 to TRBJ2-1, with a weak D call TRBD1 (5 bases). Trimming shortened V by 6 bases and J by 9 bases, and 18 bases separated the two germline ends. CDR3 length equals 14 residues. Germline CDR1 and CDR2: MNHNS and SASEGT. CDR3 DNA: TGTGCCAGCAGCCAGACGAGTTCCCAGGGTGAGCAGTTCTTC. It encodes CASSQTSSQGEQFF.

The CDR3 bases are TGTGCCAGCAGTTACTCGAGGGTGACTGAAGCTTTCTTT. Translated: CASSYSRVTEAFF. The chain couples TRBV6-5 to TRBJ1-1; D gene unclear. Trimming left V 0 bases short and J 5 bases short, with 7 bases between. The germline CDR1 and CDR2 sequences are MNHEY and SVGAGI. This CDR3 comprises 13 residues.

This clone has a single count. The chain combines TRBV9 with TRBJ2-5; TRBD1 is a possible D gene (6 bases). Judging by the DNA end, TRBJ2-7 fits better; the J call may be wrong. The CDR3 contains 15 residues. Germline loops: CDR1 SGDLS, CDR2 YYNGEE. Written as DNA, the CDR3 is TGTGCCAGCAGCGTAGGGGGGCTAGGAAACTACGAGCAGTACTTC. Amino acids: CASSVGGLGNYEQYF.

This chain connects TRBV30 to TRBJ2-7; tentative D call: TRBD1 (6 bases). CDR1 is GTSNPN and CDR2 is SVGIG in the germline V gene (reference sequence). The CDR3 runs to 13 residues. The ends were cut back, 1 base at V and 2 bases at J, with 9 bases in the middle. CDR3 loop: CAWSDGQPYEQYF. The CDR3 DNA sequence: TGTGCCTGGAGTGACGGACAGCCCTACGAGCAGTACTTC.

This chain connects TRBV6-1 to TRBJ1-4; no definite D call. Germline V gene lookup returns CDR1 MNHNS and CDR2 SASEGT. This CDR3 is built from 12 residues. Trimming shortened V by 5 bases and J by 11 bases, and 12 bases separated the two germline ends. CDR3 sequence (DNA): TGTGCCAGCAGTATCGACCGGGAGAAACTGTTTTTT. Residues: CASSIDREKLFF.

The CDR3 here is CASSSAGTGEETQYF. As DNA, the CDR3 is TGTGCCAGCAGTTCCGCCGGGACAGGGGAAGAGACCCAGTACTTC. The rearrangement links TRBV28 to TRBJ2-5; 10 nucleotides agree with TRBD1. The CDR3 runs to 15 residues. Germline CDR1 and CDR2: MDHEN and SYDVKM. V was pared by 4 bases and J by 3 bases, with 5 bases of the junction left unmatched.

The chain is built from TRBV19 and TRBJ2-6, with TRBD1 matching over 9 bases. The CDR3 sequence is 17 residues long. The ends lost 10 bases at V and 1 base at J; junction bases unmatched: 11. The V gene's germline CDR1 is LNHDA and CDR2 SQIVND (reference sequence). This CDR3 reads CATSGTGTRSGANVLTF. The CDR3 DNA is TGTGCCACCTCCGGGACAGGGACACGATCTGGGGCCAACGTCCTGACTTTC.

This clone was picked up a small number of times. This chain uses TRBV11-2 with TRBJ2-1; possible D gene TRBD1, 5 bases. Germline V CDR1 and CDR2: SGHAT, FQNNGV. This CDR3 has 15 amino acids. Trimming pared 1 base from V and 1 base from J, leaving 8 bases between. CDR3 DNA: TGTGCCAGCAGCTTAGGGCAGGGTTCCTACAATGAGCAGTTCTTC. Translated: CASSLGQGSYNEQFF.

This clone was detected once. The J gene is TRBJ1-4, the V gene TRBV2; 10 positions match TRBD1. The CDR3 runs to 15 residues. Germline V CDR1 and CDR2: SNHLY, FYNNEI. Trimming removed 6 bases from V and 7 bases from J; junction bases left unmatched: 8. CDR3 DNA sequence: TGTGCCAGCAGGGACTGGGACAGGGGAGGTGAAAAACTGTTTTTT. Amino acid sequence: CASRDWDRGGEKLFF.

The CDR3 DNA follows: TGCGCCAGCAGCTTGTTGGCGGGAGCCGGGGAGACCCAGTACTTC. Protein product: CASSLLAGAGETQYF. The chain joins TRBV5-1 to TRBJ2-5; TRBD2 matches 7 bases. The CDR3 is 15 residues long. Germline values: CDR1 SGHRS, CDR2 YFSETQ. With 1 base clipped from V and 5 bases from J, the junction kept 8 bases outside the gene matches.

This clone was observed a few times. The chain has TRBV5-1 and TRBJ2-1; a possible D gene is TRBD2 (6 bases). The CDR3 consists of 17 residues. Germline CDR1 reads SGHRS; CDR2 reads YFSETQ. V was clipped by 1 base and J by 3 bases, with 17 bases between them. The CDR3: CASSLQGTSLGYNEQFF. CDR3 nucleotides: TGCGCCAGCAGCTTGCAGGGAACTAGCCTAGGCTACAATGAGCAGTTCTTC.

The rearrangement uses TRBV6-8 and TRBJ1-5; D not resolved. There are 11 residues in the CDR3. Germline CDR1 MNHGY, CDR2 SAAAGT. The germline V and J ends were trimmed by 4 bases and 6 bases, with 4 bases remaining between them. This chain's CDR3 is CASSSGQPQHF. The CDR3 DNA follows: TGTGCCAGCAGTTCAGGTCAGCCCCAGCATTTT.

The chain uses TRBV29-1 and TRBJ1-6; no clear D. V was trimmed by 3 bases and J by 0 bases, leaving 12 bases between them. The CDR3 covers 16 residues. Germline V gene sequence: CDR1 SQVTM, CDR2 ANQGSEA. The CDR3 loop reads CSVEESRSSYNSPLHF. CDR3 DNA: TGCAGCGTTGAGGAATCCCGGAGCTCCTATAATTCACCCCTCCACTTT.